This T cell receptor (beta chain) was documented in a study of blood T cell repertoires in COVID-19. The overall study: Some COVID-19 samples were acute and others convalescent; all came from the United States, Italy and Spain.

Per germline, CDR1 SGHRS and CDR2 YFSETQ. This CDR3 has 15 residues. V shed 4 bases and J 8 bases; nucleotides not matched to a gene: 12. Only a few counts were recorded for this clone. How the authors handled the data: By means of reference gene primer amplification, nucleated cell counts were estimated. Some clones are missing from TCRdb's copy, which holds only in-frame ones; the method was immunoSEQ multiplex PCR. D and trimming come from the DNA, and the V and J calls and clone size come from that table. The sample comprises about 190,000 clones, roughly 80% of which are singletons, and around 6.9% rests with the top ten.

The chain combines TRBV5-1 with TRBJ1-2, with TRBD1 identical over 9 bases. Sequenced input: peripheral blood. The TCR originated in a man aged 55 to 70 with acute or convalescent COVID-19. CDR3 nucleotides: TGCGCCAGCAGCATCTCCGGGACAGGGCCGGGCGGCTACACCTTC. It translates to CASSISGTGPGGYTF.